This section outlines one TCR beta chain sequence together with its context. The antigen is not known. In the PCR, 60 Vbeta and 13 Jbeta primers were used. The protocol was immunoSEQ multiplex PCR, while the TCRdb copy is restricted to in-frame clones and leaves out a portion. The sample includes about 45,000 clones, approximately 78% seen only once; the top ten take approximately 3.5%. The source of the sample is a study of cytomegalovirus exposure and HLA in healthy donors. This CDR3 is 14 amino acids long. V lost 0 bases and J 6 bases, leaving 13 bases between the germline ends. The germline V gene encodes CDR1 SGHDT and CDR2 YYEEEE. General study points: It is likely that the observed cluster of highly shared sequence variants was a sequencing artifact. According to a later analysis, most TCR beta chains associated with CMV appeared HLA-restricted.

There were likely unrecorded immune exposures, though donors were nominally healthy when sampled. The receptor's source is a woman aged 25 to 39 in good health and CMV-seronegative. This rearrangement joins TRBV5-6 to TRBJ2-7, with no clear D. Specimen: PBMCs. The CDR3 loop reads CASSLAAKWAEQYF. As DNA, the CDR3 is TGTGCCAGCAGCTTGGCGGCTAAGTGGGCCGAGCAGTACTTC.